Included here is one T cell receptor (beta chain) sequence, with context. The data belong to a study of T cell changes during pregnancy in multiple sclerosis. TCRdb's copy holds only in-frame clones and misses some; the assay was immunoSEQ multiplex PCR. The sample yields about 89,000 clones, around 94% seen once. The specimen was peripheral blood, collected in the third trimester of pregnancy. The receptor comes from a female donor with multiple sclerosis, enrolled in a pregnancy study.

As DNA, the CDR3 is TGTGCCAGCAGTTCTGCAGCGAACACCGGGGAGCTGTTTTTT. Its protein product is CASSSAANTGELFF. The chain links TRBV28 to TRBJ2-2, with no clear D. Trimming took off 4 bases at V and 0 bases at J, with 6 bases between the two ends. Germline CDR1 is MDHEN and CDR2 is SYDVKM. This CDR3 comprises 14 residues.